This T cell receptor (beta chain) appears in the sequencing data of a study of chemoradiotherapy in HPV16-positive cancers. Overall study context: Candidate HPV-specific clones and shared TCR motifs came from a couple of HPV16-positive patients.

The CDR3 is made up of 15 amino acids. CDR1 is SGHRS, CDR2 YFSETQ, per germline. V gave up 2 bases and J gave up 4 bases, with 14 bases separating them. Some clones are missing from TCRdb's copy, which holds only in-frame ones; the method was immunoSEQ multiplex PCR. The data hold 7,500 to 8,000 clones, with approximately 80% observed a single time. The specimen was obtained from a patient who underwent chemoradiotherapy. The source of this sequence is a human donor with HPV-associated anogenital cancer. The chain is built from TRBV5-1 and TRBJ2-3; the D is unclear. CDR3: CASSFGQVGSDTQYF. DNA of the CDR3: TGCGCCAGCAGCTTTGGGCAGGTTGGTTCAGATACGCAGTATTTT.